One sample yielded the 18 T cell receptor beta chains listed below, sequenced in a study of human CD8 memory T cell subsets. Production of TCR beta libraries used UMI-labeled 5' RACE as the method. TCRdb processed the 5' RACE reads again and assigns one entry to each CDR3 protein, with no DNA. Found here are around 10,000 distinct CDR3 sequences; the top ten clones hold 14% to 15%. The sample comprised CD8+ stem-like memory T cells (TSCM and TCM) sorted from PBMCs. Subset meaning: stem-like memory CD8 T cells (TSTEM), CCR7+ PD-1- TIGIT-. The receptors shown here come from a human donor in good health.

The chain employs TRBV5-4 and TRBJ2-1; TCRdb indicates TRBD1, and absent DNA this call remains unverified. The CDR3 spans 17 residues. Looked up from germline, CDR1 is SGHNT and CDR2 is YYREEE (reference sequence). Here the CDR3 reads CASSLGYGTGVNNEQFF.

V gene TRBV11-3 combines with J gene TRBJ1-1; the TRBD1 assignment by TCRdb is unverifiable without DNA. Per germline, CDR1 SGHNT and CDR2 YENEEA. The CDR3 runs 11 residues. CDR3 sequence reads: CASSSGAEAFF.

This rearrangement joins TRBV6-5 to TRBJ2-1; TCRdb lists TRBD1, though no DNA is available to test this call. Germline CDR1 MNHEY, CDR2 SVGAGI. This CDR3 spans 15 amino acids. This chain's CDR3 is CASSYTMDSYNEQFF.

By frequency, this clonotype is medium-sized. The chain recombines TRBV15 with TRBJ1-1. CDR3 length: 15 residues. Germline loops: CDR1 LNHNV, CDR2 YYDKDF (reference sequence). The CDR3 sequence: CATSRGSAYNTEAFF.

This chain's CDR3 is CASSYFGRSTDTQYF. V gene TRBV7-3 combines with J gene TRBJ2-3; TCRdb selects TRBD2, and the lack of DNA leaves this call unchecked. The CDR3 has 15 amino acids. Germline V gene sequence: CDR1 SGHTA, CDR2 FQGTGA.

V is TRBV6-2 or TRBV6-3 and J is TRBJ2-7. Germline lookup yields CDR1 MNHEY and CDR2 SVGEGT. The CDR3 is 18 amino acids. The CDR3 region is CASSYVVDTGWYSGEQYF.

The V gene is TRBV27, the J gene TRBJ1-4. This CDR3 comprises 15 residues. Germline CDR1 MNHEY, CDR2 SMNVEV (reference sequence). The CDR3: CASSLSVWEVEKLFF.

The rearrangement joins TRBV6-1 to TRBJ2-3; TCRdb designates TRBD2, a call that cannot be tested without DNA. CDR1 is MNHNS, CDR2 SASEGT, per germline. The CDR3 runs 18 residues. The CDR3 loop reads CASTALAGGPTVTDTQYF.

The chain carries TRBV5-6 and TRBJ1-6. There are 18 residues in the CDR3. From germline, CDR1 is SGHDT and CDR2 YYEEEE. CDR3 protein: CASSSDNLGVSYNSPLHF.

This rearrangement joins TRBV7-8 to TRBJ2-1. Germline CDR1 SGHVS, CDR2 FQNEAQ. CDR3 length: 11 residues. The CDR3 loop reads CASSPWDEQFF.

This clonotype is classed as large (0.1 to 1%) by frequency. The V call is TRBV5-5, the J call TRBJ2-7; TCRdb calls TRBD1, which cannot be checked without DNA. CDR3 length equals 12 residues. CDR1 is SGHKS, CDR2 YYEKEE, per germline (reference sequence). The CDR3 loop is CASLGAAYEQYF.

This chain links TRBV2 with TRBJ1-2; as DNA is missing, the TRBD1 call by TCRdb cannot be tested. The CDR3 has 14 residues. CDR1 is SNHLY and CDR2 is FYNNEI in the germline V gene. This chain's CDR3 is CASKRSRDSYGYTF.

The CDR3 is CASSFVTYEQYF. The J gene is TRBJ2-7, the V gene TRBV28. Germline loops: CDR1 MDHEN, CDR2 SYDVKM. The length of the CDR3 is 12 residues.

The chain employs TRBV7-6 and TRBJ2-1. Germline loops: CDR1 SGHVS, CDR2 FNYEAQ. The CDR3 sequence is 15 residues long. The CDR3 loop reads CASSLATSENNEQFF. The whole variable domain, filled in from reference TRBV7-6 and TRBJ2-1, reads GAGVSQSPRYKVTKRGQDVALRCDPISGHVSLYWYRQALGQGPEFLTYFNYEAQQDKSGLPNDRFSAERPEGSISTLTIQRTEQRDSAMYRCASSLATSENNEQFFGPGTRLTVL.

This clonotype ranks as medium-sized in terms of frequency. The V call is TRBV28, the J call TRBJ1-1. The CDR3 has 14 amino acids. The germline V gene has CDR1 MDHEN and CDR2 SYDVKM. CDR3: CASRTAGFGTEAFF.

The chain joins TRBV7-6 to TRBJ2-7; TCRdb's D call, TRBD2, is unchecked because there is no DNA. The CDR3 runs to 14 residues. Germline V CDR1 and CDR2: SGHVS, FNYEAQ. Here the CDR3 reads CASSLSGPLYEQYF.

CDR3 amino acids: CASSLGEWTEAFF. The rearrangement uses TRBV27 and TRBJ1-1. CDR1 is MNHEY and CDR2 is SMNVEV in the germline V gene (reference sequence). The CDR3 runs 13 residues.

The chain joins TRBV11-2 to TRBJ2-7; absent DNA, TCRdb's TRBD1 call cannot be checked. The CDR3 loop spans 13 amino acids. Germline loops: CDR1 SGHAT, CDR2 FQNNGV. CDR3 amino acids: CASSFGTGYEQYF.